The 3 T cell receptor beta chains reported below all come from one sample, sequenced in a study of PD-L1 blockade in urothelial cancer (dated by TCRdb to 2017 to 2019). The library was prepared using the immunoSEQ multiplex PCR assay. TCRdb re-hosts the immuneACCESS table, in-frame sequences only. Its copies lack some clones; in the studies checked, an unresolved V gene accounts for under half of them, and the cause for the rest is not known. The sample contains about 42,000 clones, around 84% of them found a single time. 2.5% to 3% of the sample is in the top ten clones. The sample in question was PBMCs, obtained around atezolizumab (anti-PD-L1) treatment. The receptors come from a man in his 70s with urothelial cancer.

V and J are TRBV19 and TRBJ1-5, with D tentatively TRBD1 (6 bases). The CDR3 is 13 residues long. Germline CDR1 reads LNHDA; CDR2 reads SQIVND (reference sequence). V was shortened by 6 bases and J by 4 bases, with 10 bases between the two germline ends. CDR3 sequence reads: CASSSTGNQPQHF. The DNA of the CDR3 is TGTGCCAGTAGCTCTACAGGGAATCAGCCCCAGCATTTT.

This chain uses TRBV29-1 with TRBJ1-5; D remains unclear. The CDR3 is made up of 15 amino acids. In germline, CDR1 is SQVTM, CDR2 ANQGSEA. Deletions cut 4 bases from V and 0 bases from J, with 13 bases between. CDR3 sequence: CSVAAGSTSNQPQHF. CDR3 sequence (DNA): TGCAGCGTTGCGGCGGGATCTACTAGCAATCAGCCCCAGCATTTT.

The V call is TRBV19, the J call TRBJ1-1, with D perhaps matching TRBD1 (5 bases). V was shortened by 5 bases and J by 1 base, with 11 bases between the two germline ends. Germline values: CDR1 LNHDA, CDR2 SQIVND (reference sequence). This CDR3 is built from 14 residues. CDR3 sequence: CASSRLGGNTEAFF. CDR3 sequence (DNA): TGTGCCAGTAGTCGTTTGGGGGGGAACACTGAAGCTTTCTTT.